In this sample, the clone carrying this T cell receptor (beta chain) turned up once. The data are from a study of blood T cell repertoires in COVID-19. On the study more broadly: The United States, Italy and Spain were the sources of the acute and convalescent COVID-19 samples. Sources were T cells, B-cell-depleted T cells, or PBMCs; the material itself was cDNA or gDNA.

The CDR3 contains 14 residues. V was shortened by 0 bases and J by 2 bases, with 7 bases between the two germline ends. CDR1 is PRHDT and CDR2 is FYEKMQ in the germline V gene (reference sequence). Original processing notes: Amplification of reference gene primers was used by the study to estimate nucleated cell counts. The assay was immunoSEQ multiplex PCR, and TCRdb's table has in-frame clones only and misses some. That table gives V, J and clone size, and the DNA gave D and trimming. The top ten clones hold around 1.5% of a sample with a few hundred thousand clones, 84% of them seen once. The chain uses TRBV13 and TRBJ2-5, with D perhaps TRBD1 (6 bases). The source of this sequence is a woman between 35 and 50 years old who had recovered from COVID-19. The sample comprised peripheral blood. CDR3 loop: CASSLGTGQETQYF. CDR3 bases: TGTGCCAGCAGCTTAGGGACAGGTCAAGAGACCCAGTACTTC. Together with reference TRBV13 and TRBJ2-5, the CDR3 gives the full variable domain: AAGVIQSPRHLIKEKRETATLKCYPIPRHDTVYWYQQGPGQDPQFLISFYEKMQSDKGSIPDRFSAQQFSDYHSELNMSSLELGDSALYFCASSLGTGQETQYFGPGTRLLVL.